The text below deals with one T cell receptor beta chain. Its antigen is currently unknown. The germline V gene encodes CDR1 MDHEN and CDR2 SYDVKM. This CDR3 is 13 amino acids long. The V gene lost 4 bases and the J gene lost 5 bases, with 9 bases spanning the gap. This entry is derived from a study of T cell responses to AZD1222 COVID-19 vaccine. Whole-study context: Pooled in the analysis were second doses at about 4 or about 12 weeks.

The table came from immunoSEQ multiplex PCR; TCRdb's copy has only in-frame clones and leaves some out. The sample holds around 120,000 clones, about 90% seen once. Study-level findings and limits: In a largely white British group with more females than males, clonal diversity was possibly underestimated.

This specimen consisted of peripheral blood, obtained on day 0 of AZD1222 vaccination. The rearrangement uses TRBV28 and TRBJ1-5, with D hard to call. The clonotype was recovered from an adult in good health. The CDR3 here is CASSSGIDQPQHF. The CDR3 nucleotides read TGTGCCAGCAGTTCGGGGATCGATCAGCCCCAGCATTTT.